The 32 T cell receptor beta chains below were found in one sample sequenced in a study of blood T cell repertoires in COVID-19. TCRdb keeps only in-frame clones here, not all; method: immunoSEQ multiplex PCR. The profile shows around 140,000 clones, around nine tenths of them singletons. Sequenced material: peripheral blood. The receptor source for this set is a woman in her sixties or seventies with acute or convalescent COVID-19.

The genes are TRBV2 and TRBJ1-2; tentative D call: TRBD1 (6 bases). This CDR3 has 14 amino acids. Germline lookup yields CDR1 SNHLY and CDR2 FYNNEI. V lost 1 base, J lost 4 bases, and 10 bases lay in between. The CDR3 nucleotides read TGTGCCAGCAGTGAAGGGGACAAGGGCTATGGCTACACCTTC. Its protein product is CASSEGDKGYGYTF.

J is TRBJ2-3 and V is TRBV14; 8 bases are a match to TRBD2. Trimming removed 5 bases from V and 6 bases from J; junction bases left unmatched: 7. Germline V lookup: CDR1 SGHDN, CDR2 FVKESK. This CDR3 has 14 residues. The CDR3 reads CASSERGSGDTQYF. The CDR3 DNA follows: TGTGCCAGCAGCGAGCGGGGGTCCGGGGATACGCAGTATTTT.

This chain links TRBV24-1 with TRBJ2-5; TRBD1 aligns across 7 bases. This CDR3 has 13 residues. Germline CDR1 reads KGHDR; CDR2 reads SFDVKD. The V segment lost 7 bases and the J segment 5 bases; nucleotides outside the gene matches: 6. Written as DNA, the CDR3 is TGTGCCACCAGCAGACAGGGCGCGGAGACCCAGTACTTC. Its translation: CATSRQGAETQYF.

The chain couples TRBV28 to TRBJ2-2; 15 positions match TRBD2. This CDR3 is built from 17 residues. After removal of 7 bases from V and 5 bases from J, the junction contained 8 bases not matched to a gene. Germline CDR1 and CDR2: MDHEN and SYDVKM. In nucleotides, the CDR3 is TGTGCCAGCAATCGTCCTGGACTAGCGGGGGGGACCGGGGAGCTGTTTTTT. Encoded protein: CASNRPGLAGGTGELFF.

This chain links TRBV7-8 with TRBJ2-7, with TRBD1 matching 10 bases. Germline loops: CDR1 SGHVS, CDR2 FQNEAQ. Trimming cost V 5 bases and J 4 bases; bases outside gene matches: 8. This CDR3 spans 15 amino acids. The CDR3 DNA sequence: TGTGCCAGCAGCCCCCGGGACAGGGGATTTTACGAGCAGTACTTC. Protein product: CASSPRDRGFYEQYF.

The chain links TRBV5-1 to TRBJ2-7, with TRBD2 identical over 10 bases. The V segment lost 5 bases and the J segment 7 bases; nucleotides outside the gene matches: 3. CDR1 and CDR2 from the germline V gene are SGHRS and YFSETQ. The CDR3 is made up of 12 amino acids. The CDR3 DNA reads TGCGCCAGCAGAGCGGGGGGGCCTGAGCAGTACTTC. Translating it yields CASRAGGPEQYF.

The chain recombines TRBV19 with TRBJ2-2; tentative D call: TRBD2 (6 bases). The CDR3 has 12 residues. V shed 11 bases and J shed 1 base, with 8 bases lying between them. The germline gives CDR1 LNHDA, CDR2 SQIVND (reference sequence). CDR3 nucleotide sequence: TGTGCCCTCGGGGGGAACACCGGGGAGCTGTTTTTT. As protein: CALGGNTGELFF.

The sample holds a few counts of this clone. The V call is TRBV19, the J call TRBJ1-2, with a tentative D call TRBD1 (5 bases). Per the germline V gene, CDR1 is LNHDA and CDR2 is SQIVND (reference sequence). CDR3 length: 15 residues. V gave up 0 bases and J gave up 2 bases, with 10 bases separating them. As DNA, the CDR3 is TGTGCCAGTAGTATAGAGCGGGACGGGAACTATGGCTACACCTTC. Protein product: CASSIERDGNYGYTF.

This chain connects TRBV5-1 to TRBJ2-3, with 12 positions matching TRBD2. This CDR3 region has 16 residues. CDR1 SGHRS and CDR2 YFSETQ come from the germline V gene. The V segment lost 0 bases and the J segment 4 bases; nucleotides outside the gene matches: 3. CDR3 in amino acids: CASSLGLAGVPDTQYF. For the CDR3, the DNA is TGCGCCAGCAGCTTGGGACTAGCGGGGGTCCCAGATACGCAGTATTTT.

The chain joins TRBV28 to TRBJ1-6; no firm D call. The CDR3 is made up of 13 amino acids. The germline V and J ends were trimmed by 6 bases and 3 bases, with 6 bases remaining between them. CDR1 MDHEN and CDR2 SYDVKM come from the germline V gene. The CDR3 is CASRAVYNSPLHF. Here the CDR3 DNA reads TGTGCCAGCAGGGCAGTCTATAATTCACCCCTCCACTTT.

This chain joins TRBV12-3 or TRBV12-4 and TRBJ2-7; 7 positions match TRBD1. Losses at the gene ends were 5 bases for V and 2 bases for J; bases not matched to a gene: 3. The CDR3 has 13 residues. CDR3 loop: CASSGQVAYEQYF. The CDR3 DNA follows: TGTGCCAGCAGTGGACAGGTAGCCTACGAGCAGTACTTC.

This clone was picked up one time. J is TRBJ1-5 and V is TRBV28, with D possibly matching TRBD1 (5 bases). V lost 3 bases and J lost 2, with 20 bases in between. The CDR3 consists of 18 residues. Germline CDR1 reads MDHEN; CDR2 reads SYDVKM. As DNA, the CDR3 is TGTGCCAGCAGTTTTGGGGGGGTGTTTAGGGGAGGCAATCAGCCCCAGCATTTT. This gives the protein CASSFGGVFRGGNQPQHF.

The chain combines TRBV18 with TRBJ2-3, with D unclear. The V end was cut by 0 bases, the J end by 1 base, with 11 bases between. The CDR3 loop spans 16 amino acids. CDR1 and CDR2 from the germline V gene are KGHSH and LQKENI. The CDR3: CASSPPAEEGTDTQYF. The CDR3 DNA reads as TGTGCCAGCTCACCACCGGCGGAAGAGGGCACAGATACGCAGTATTTT.

This clone was observed a single time. This chain joins TRBV29-1 and TRBJ2-5, with D possibly being TRBD1 (6 bases). Looked up from germline, CDR1 is SQVTM and CDR2 is ANQGSEA. Trimming removed 0 bases at V and 3 bases at J, with 8 bases between. This CDR3 is built from 13 residues. CDR3 bases: TGCAGCGTTGAAGAAGGGGGTGAAGAGACCCAGTACTTC. It codes for CSVEEGGEETQYF.

The V gene is TRBV7-2, the J gene TRBJ1-2, with a possible D match to TRBD1 (5 bases). Germline loops: CDR1 SGHTA, CDR2 FQGNSA. The V gene lost 8 bases and the J gene lost 6 bases, with 19 bases spanning the gap. The CDR3 extends over 14 amino acids. This chain's CDR3 is CASRDGGSRNGYTF. The CDR3 DNA is TGTGCCAGCCGAGACGGGGGTAGCCGTAATGGCTACACCTTC.

This chain uses TRBV2 with TRBJ1-1, with D perhaps matching TRBD1 (5 bases). The CDR3 loop spans 13 amino acids. Germline V lookup: CDR1 SNHLY, CDR2 FYNNEI. Trimming cost V 9 bases and J 6 bases, with 17 bases left between them. The DNA for the CDR3 is TGTGCCAGTCAGGGAGGGGCAGACGCTGAAGCTTTCTTT. Its protein is CASQGGADAEAFF.

Details on this clone: The sample has other DNA sequences that encode this CDR3 too. V and J are TRBV29-1 and TRBJ1-1; 9 nucleotides align to TRBD1. The germline CDR1 and CDR2 sequences are SQVTM and ANQGSEA. The CDR3 runs to 12 residues. With V trimmed by 6 bases and J by 1 base, 0 bases remained unmatched. The CDR3 region is CSVGQGNTEAFF. Here the CDR3 DNA reads TGCAGCGTGGGACAGGGGAACACTGAAGCTTTCTTT.

The CDR3 loop is CASSLEGGEAFF. The CDR3 coding sequence is TGTGCCAGCAGTTTAGAAGGGGGTGAAGCTTTCTTT. The chain uses TRBV12-3 or TRBV12-4 and TRBJ1-1; D might be TRBD1 (6 bases). V lost 1 base, J lost 7 bases, and 7 bases lay in between. CDR3 size: 12 residues.

The V and J genes are TRBV27 and TRBJ1-2; 12 positions agree with TRBD1. This CDR3 has 13 amino acids. Germline lookup yields CDR1 MNHEY and CDR2 SMNVEV (reference sequence). V shed 2 bases and J 8 bases; nucleotides not matched to a gene: 0. The CDR3 nucleotides are TGTGCCAGCAGTTTAGGGACAGGGGGCGGCTACACCTTC. This encodes CASSLGTGGGYTF.

The chain is built from TRBV10-3 and TRBJ2-5; 7 bases agree with TRBD1. V lost 8 bases and J lost 1; bases outside the gene matches: 4. CDR1 and CDR2 (germline): ENHRY, SYGVKD. The CDR3 spans 13 residues. The CDR3 loop is CAIEAGGQETQYF. In nucleotides, the CDR3 is TGTGCCATCGAGGCAGGGGGCCAAGAGACCCAGTACTTC.

The genes are TRBV19 and TRBJ1-6; no definite D call. The CDR3 runs to 11 residues. Per germline, CDR1 LNHDA and CDR2 SQIVND (reference sequence). Trimming stripped 6 bases from V and 10 bases from J, with 7 bases between. This chain's CDR3 is CASSQNSPLHF. The CDR3 nucleotides are TGTGCCAGTAGCCAGAACTCACCCCTCCACTTT.

This sequence joins TRBV21-1 and TRBJ2-2; the D call of TRBD2 is as the table states it, not checked on the DNA. TRBV21-1 is listed as a pseudogene. The CDR3 totals 17 residues. CDR3 region: CASSRSSQGGGTGELFF. The CDR3 DNA reads TGTGCCAGCAGCAGAAGCTCACAGGGCGGGGGGACCGGGGAGCTGTTTTTT.

The rearrangement links TRBV29-1 to TRBJ2-3; 10 bases align to TRBD2. V shed 4 bases, J shed 4 bases, and the junction held 8 bases outside the gene matches. CDR1 and CDR2 from the germline V gene are SQVTM and ANQGSEA. This CDR3 has 15 residues. The CDR3 here is CSVVPPSGGPDTQYF. The DNA of the CDR3 is TGCAGCGTTGTTCCCCCTAGCGGGGGTCCAGATACGCAGTATTTT.

CDR3: CASSPMTGGDSPLHF. The DNA for the CDR3 is TGTGCCAGCTCACCAATGACAGGGGGTGATTCACCCCTCCACTTT. The chain joins TRBV18 to TRBJ1-6; 9 nucleotides match TRBD1. V was pared by 2 bases and J by 8 bases, with 4 bases of the junction left unmatched. The CDR3 contains 15 residues. CDR1 is KGHSH and CDR2 is LQKENI in the germline V gene.

J is TRBJ1-6 and V is TRBV19; 9 bases are shared with TRBD1. Trimming cost V 10 bases and J 10 bases; bases outside gene matches: 11. This CDR3 region has 14 residues. CDR1 LNHDA and CDR2 SQIVND come from the germline V gene (reference sequence). In nucleotides, the CDR3 is TGTGCCACAACAGGGGGCGAGGGGGAGTCACCCCTCCACTTT. This gives the protein CATTGGEGESPLHF.

The V call is TRBV5-5, the J call TRBJ2-7; 10 bases fit TRBD1. The CDR3 runs 15 residues. V dropped 6 bases and J dropped 3; count of bases not matched to a gene: 9. The germline V gene has CDR1 SGHKS and CDR2 YYEKEE (reference sequence). CDR3 nucleotide sequence: TGTGCCAGCACCCTATTGACAGGGGGCGTCTACGAGCAGTACTTC. The encoded protein is CASTLLTGGVYEQYF.

The V call is TRBV5-5, the J call TRBJ1-2, with D unresolved. The CDR3 has 14 residues. Germline assignment: CDR1 SGHKS and CDR2 YYEKEE (reference sequence). Trimming stripped 0 bases from V and 2 bases from J, with 8 bases between. The CDR3 protein is CASSLELVNYGYTF. The CDR3 DNA reads as TGTGCCAGCAGCTTGGAGCTAGTAAACTATGGCTACACCTTC.

This rearrangement joins TRBV7-9 to TRBJ2-2; possibly TRBD2 for D (6 bases). This CDR3 contains 16 residues. Germline V gene data show CDR1 as SEHNR and CDR2 as FQNEAQ (reference sequence). V gave up 3 bases and J gave up 3 bases, with 14 bases separating them. The CDR3: CASSFWGGLDTGELFF. CDR3 coding DNA: TGTGCCAGCAGCTTTTGGGGAGGACTGGACACCGGGGAGCTGTTTTTT.

This clone was found once. The V gene is TRBV24-1, the J gene TRBJ1-2, with 7 positions matching TRBD1. The CDR3 is 12 residues long. V shed 6 bases, J shed 8 bases, and the junction held 5 bases outside the gene matches. Per the germline V gene, CDR1 is KGHDR and CDR2 is SFDVKD. CDR3 nucleotide sequence: TGTGCCACCAGTCGACAGGGACTGGGCTACACCTTC. This gives the protein CATSRQGLGYTF.

The chain combines TRBV28 with TRBJ1-6, with 10 bases fitting TRBD1. The ends lost 6 bases at V and 7 bases at J; junction bases unmatched: 6. The CDR3 is made up of 15 amino acids. Germline CDR1 and CDR2: MDHEN and SYDVKM. DNA for the CDR3: TGTGCCAGCAGCGCCGGGACAGGGGAAAATTCACCCCTCCACTTT. It codes for CASSAGTGENSPLHF.

This clone was counted a single time. V gene TRBV6-5 combines with J gene TRBJ1-1; 8 bases fit TRBD1. After removal of 2 bases from V and 4 bases from J, the junction contained 6 bases not matched to a gene. The germline gives CDR1 MNHEY, CDR2 SVGAGI. This CDR3 region has 15 residues. The CDR3 region is CASSYHGQGSTEAFF. The DNA for the CDR3 is TGTGCCAGCAGTTACCATGGACAGGGCAGCACTGAAGCTTTCTTT.

This clone was counted only a few times. The chain links TRBV7-9 to TRBJ2-3, with 11 bases matching TRBD1. The germline gives CDR1 SEHNR, CDR2 FQNEAQ (reference sequence). V shed 4 bases, J shed 3 bases, and the junction held 3 bases outside the gene matches. This CDR3 is 15 amino acids long. The CDR3 DNA reads as TGTGCCAGCAGCTCCGGGACAGGGGGTACAGATACGCAGTATTTT. Residues: CASSSGTGGTDTQYF.